This entry is about one T cell receptor (beta chain). The antigen is not known. Germline V lookup: CDR1 MNHEY, CDR2 SMNVEV (reference sequence). J gave up 8 bases and V 5 bases, and 9 bases lay outside the gene matches. The CDR3 extends over 15 amino acids. This sample was included in a study of blood T cells in healthy people across ages. Study details: When template switching was applied, about one barcoded beta molecule was captured per two T cells. Study-wide points: The fall in TCR beta diversity per million T cells was roughly linear with age.

Using a J-beta primer mix together with a sample-barcoded 5' primer, a second PCR was run for roughly 7 to 11 cycles. Via MiXCR, TCRdb re-called the 5' RACE reads, giving one row per CDR3 protein. The sample has 920,000 or so distinct CDR3 sequences, 40% to 45% seen once. The V call is TRBV27, the J call TRBJ1-2; 12 bases are a match to TRBD1. The TCR sequence derives from a woman aged 55-69 years in good health. Source material: blood. DNA for the CDR3: TGTGCCAGCAGTGTCTCCGGGACAGGGGGCCGAGGCTACACCTTC. Its protein product is CASSVSGTGGRGYTF.